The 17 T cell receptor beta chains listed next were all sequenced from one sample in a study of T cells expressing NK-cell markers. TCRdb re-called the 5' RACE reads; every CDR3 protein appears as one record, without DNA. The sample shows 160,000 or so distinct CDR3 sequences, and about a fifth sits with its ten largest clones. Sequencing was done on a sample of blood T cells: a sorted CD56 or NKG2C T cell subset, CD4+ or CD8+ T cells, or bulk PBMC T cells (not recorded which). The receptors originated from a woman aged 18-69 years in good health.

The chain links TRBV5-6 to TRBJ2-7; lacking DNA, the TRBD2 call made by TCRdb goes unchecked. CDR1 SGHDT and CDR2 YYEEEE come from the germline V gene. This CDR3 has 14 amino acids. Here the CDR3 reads CASSSGLARYEQYF.

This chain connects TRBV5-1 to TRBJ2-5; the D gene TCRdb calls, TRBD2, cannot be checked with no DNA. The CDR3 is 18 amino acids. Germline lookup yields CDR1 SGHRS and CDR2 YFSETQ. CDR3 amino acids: CASSLFSGGDPYQETQYF.

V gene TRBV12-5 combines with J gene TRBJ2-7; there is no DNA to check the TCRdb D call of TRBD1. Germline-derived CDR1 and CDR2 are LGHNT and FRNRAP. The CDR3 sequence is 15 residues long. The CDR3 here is CASGLVQGTSYEQYF. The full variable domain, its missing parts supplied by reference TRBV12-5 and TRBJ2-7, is DARVTQTPRHKVTEMGQEVTMRCQPILGHNTVFWYRQTMMQGLELLAYFRNRAPLDDSGMPKDRFSAEMPDATLATLKIQPSEPRDSAVYFCASGLVQGTSYEQYFGPGTRLTVT.

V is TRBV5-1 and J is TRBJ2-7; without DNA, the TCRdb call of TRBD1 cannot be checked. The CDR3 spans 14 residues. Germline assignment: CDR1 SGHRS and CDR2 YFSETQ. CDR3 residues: CASSGGSGAYEQYF. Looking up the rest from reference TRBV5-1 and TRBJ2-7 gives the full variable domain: KAGVTQTPRYLIKTRGQQVTLSCSPISGHRSVSWYQQTPGQGLQFLFEYFSETQRNKGNFPGRFSGRQFSNSRSEMNVSTLELGDSALYLCASSGGSGAYEQYFGPGTRLTVT.

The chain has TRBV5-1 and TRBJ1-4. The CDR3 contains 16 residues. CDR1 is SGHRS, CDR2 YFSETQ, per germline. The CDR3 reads CASSLGQLATNEKLFF. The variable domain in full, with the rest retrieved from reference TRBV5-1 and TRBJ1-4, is KAGVTQTPRYLIKTRGQQVTLSCSPISGHRSVSWYQQTPGQGLQFLFEYFSETQRNKGNFPGRFSGRQFSNSRSEMNVSTLELGDSALYLCASSLGQLATNEKLFFGSGTQLSVL.

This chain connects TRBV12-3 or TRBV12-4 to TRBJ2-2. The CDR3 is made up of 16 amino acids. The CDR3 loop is CASSLRSGGNTGELFF.

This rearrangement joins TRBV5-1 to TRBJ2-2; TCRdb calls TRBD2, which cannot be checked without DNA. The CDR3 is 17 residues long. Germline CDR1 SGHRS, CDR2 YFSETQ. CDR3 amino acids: CASSLLLAGAHTGELFF.

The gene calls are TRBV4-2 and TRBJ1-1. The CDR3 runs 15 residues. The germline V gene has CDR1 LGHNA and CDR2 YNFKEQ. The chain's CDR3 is CASSQEITADTEAFF.

The CDR3 region is CASSFHWTGGGETQYF. The genes are TRBV5-1 and TRBJ2-5; lacking DNA, the TRBD1 call made by TCRdb goes unchecked. The CDR3 contains 16 residues. The germline V gene encodes CDR1 SGHRS and CDR2 YFSETQ.

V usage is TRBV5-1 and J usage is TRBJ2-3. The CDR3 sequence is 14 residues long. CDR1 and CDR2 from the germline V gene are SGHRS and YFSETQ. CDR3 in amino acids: CASSFGTSGDTQYF.

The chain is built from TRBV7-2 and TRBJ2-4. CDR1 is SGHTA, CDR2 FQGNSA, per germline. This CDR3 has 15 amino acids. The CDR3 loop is CASSLNSRLPHIQYF.

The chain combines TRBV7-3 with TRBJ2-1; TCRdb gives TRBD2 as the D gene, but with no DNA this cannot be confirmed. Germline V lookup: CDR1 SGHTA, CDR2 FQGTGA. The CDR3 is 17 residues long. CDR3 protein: CASSLRYSPAGTNEQFF.

The CDR3 sequence is CASSPDGDQPQHF. The V gene is TRBV5-1, the J gene TRBJ1-5; as DNA is missing, the TRBD1 call by TCRdb cannot be tested. Germline loops: CDR1 SGHRS, CDR2 YFSETQ. This CDR3 contains 13 residues.

The CDR3 sequence is CASSLRGETGELFF. This chain joins TRBV3-1 and TRBJ2-2; TCRdb designates TRBD1, a call that cannot be tested without DNA. Germline V gene data show CDR1 as LGHDT and CDR2 as YNNKEL (reference sequence). The CDR3 consists of 14 residues.

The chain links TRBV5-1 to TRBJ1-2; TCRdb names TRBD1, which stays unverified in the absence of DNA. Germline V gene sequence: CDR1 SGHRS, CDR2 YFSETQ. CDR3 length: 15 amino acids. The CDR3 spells CASSLVGTGSYGYTF.

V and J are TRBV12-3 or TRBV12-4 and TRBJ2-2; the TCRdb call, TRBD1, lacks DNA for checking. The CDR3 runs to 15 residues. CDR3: CASSRGTTNTGELFF.

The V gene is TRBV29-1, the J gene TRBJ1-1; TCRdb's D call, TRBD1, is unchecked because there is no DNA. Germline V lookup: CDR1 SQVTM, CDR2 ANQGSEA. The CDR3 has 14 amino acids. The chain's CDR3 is CSVEIRVGQAEAFF.